The 12 T cell receptor beta chains given below trace back to one sample, sequenced in a study of identical twins. TCRdb called the 5' RACE reads again in MiXCR, with one record for every CDR3 protein. The profile shows roughly 720,000 distinct CDR3 sequences, 18% of them singletons. The same sample was also used in a study of T cells expressing NK-cell markers.

Sequencing used PBMCs. These TCRs come from a young woman in good health.

This clonotype turned up a few times. The gene calls are TRBV6-2 or TRBV6-3 and TRBJ2-1; 12 nucleotides agree with TRBD2. The germline V gene encodes CDR1 MNHEY and CDR2 SVGEGT. The CDR3 is made up of 17 amino acids. J lost 4 bases, V lost 8 bases, and 12 bases had no gene match. The CDR3 protein is CASYNGLAGKLYNEQFF. The CDR3 DNA sequence: TGTGCCAGCTACAACGGACTAGCGGGAAAGCTGTACAATGAGCAGTTCTTC.

The V and J genes are TRBV20-1 and TRBJ2-7, with 10 bases lining up with TRBD2. The germline V gene encodes CDR1 DFQATT and CDR2 SNEGSKA (reference sequence). V shed 4 bases, J shed 6 bases, and the junction held 6 bases outside the gene matches. This CDR3 has 13 amino acids. CDR3 nucleotide sequence: TGCAGTGCTATGCTAGCGGGAGAAGGCGAGCAGTACTTC. It specifies CSAMLAGEGEQYF.

The rearrangement links TRBV4-3 to TRBJ2-3; D might be TRBD2 (5 bases). The V end was cut by 0 bases, the J end by 5 bases, with 15 bases between. CDR1 and CDR2 (germline): LGHNA, YSLEER. The CDR3 has 16 residues. Here the CDR3 DNA reads TGCGCCAGCAGCCAAGATGGTGGTGGAGGAAGAGATACGCAGTATTTT. Residues: CASSQDGGGGRDTQYF.

The V and J genes are TRBV10-3 and TRBJ2-7; D tentatively fits TRBD1 or TRBD2 (6 bases each). The CDR3 consists of 11 residues. Trimming left V 10 bases short and J 2 bases short, with 9 bases between. Per the germline V gene, CDR1 is ENHRY and CDR2 is SYGVKD. The CDR3 nucleotides are TGTGCCACGAGGGGGGCCTACGAGCAGTACTTC. Its translation: CATRGAYEQYF.

This clonotype has only a few counts. The gene calls are TRBV6-5 and TRBJ2-7; TRBD1 agrees at 9 bases. Trimming at V came to 2 bases and at J to 5 bases, leaving 7 bases not matched to a gene. CDR3 length: 15 residues. Germline V gives CDR1 MNHEY, CDR2 SVGAGI. The CDR3 region is CASSYPGQGGNEQYF. The CDR3 DNA follows: TGTGCCAGCAGTTACCCGGGACAGGGTGGTAACGAGCAGTACTTC.

This clonotype showed up many times. The chain couples TRBV13 to TRBJ2-7; no definite D call. The CDR3 runs to 12 residues. In germline, CDR1 is PRHDT, CDR2 FYEKMQ (reference sequence). Trimming shortened V by 3 bases and J by 3 bases, and 6 bases separated the two germline ends. This chain's CDR3 is CASSLQSYEQYF. In DNA form, the CDR3 reads TGTGCCAGCAGCTTGCAGAGCTACGAGCAGTACTTC.

This clonotype has more than one count but fewer than ten. The rearrangement links TRBV6-2 or TRBV6-3 to TRBJ2-2, with TRBD1 identical over 12 bases. The germline V gene has CDR1 MNHEY and CDR2 SVGEGT. The junction had 3 bases not matched to a gene; V was cut back by 8 bases and J by 5 bases. The CDR3 extends over 14 amino acids. The CDR3, as DNA: TGTGCCAGCCGGGACAGGGGGCCGACCGGGGAGCTGTTTTTT. It yields the protein CASRDRGPTGELFF.

This clonotype was observed a few times. This rearrangement joins TRBV3-1 to TRBJ2-3; TRBD2 agrees at 7 bases. With V trimmed by 2 bases and J by 7 bases, 3 bases remained unmatched. This CDR3 has 13 amino acids. CDR1 and CDR2 (germline): LGHDT, YNNKEL (reference sequence). The CDR3 DNA is TGTGCCAGCAGCCAATTGGGGGGGTATACGCAGTATTTT. Translation gives CASSQLGGYTQYF.

The chain carries TRBV20-1 and TRBJ2-3, with D maybe TRBD2 (6 bases). CDR3 length: 13 residues. Germline V CDR1 and CDR2: DFQATT, SNEGSKA (reference sequence). V lost 6 bases, J lost 3 bases, and 13 bases lay in between. CDR3 coding DNA: TGCAGTGCACGAGGCGGGGTAACAGATACGCAGTATTTT. Translation gives CSARGGVTDTQYF.

The chain uses TRBV15 and TRBJ2-5; 7 bases fit TRBD2. V lost 0 bases to trimming and J lost 0 bases; unmatched junction nucleotides: 13. CDR3 length: 19 residues. The germline CDR1 and CDR2 sequences are LNHNV and YYDKDF (reference sequence). The CDR3 region has the DNA TGTGCCACCAGCAGAGATCGCATGAAGGGAAGCGGGGACCAAGAGACCCAGTACTTC. As protein: CATSRDRMKGSGDQETQYF.

Only a few counts were recorded for this clonotype. The DNA of the CDR3 is TGTGCCAGCAGCACCGGGATTGAAGCTTTCTTT. It yields the protein CASSTGIEAFF. The genes are TRBV7-6 and TRBJ1-1; D call uncertain. Germline assignment: CDR1 SGHVS and CDR2 FNYEAQ. The germline V and J ends were trimmed by 5 bases and 7 bases, with 8 bases remaining between them. CDR3 length: 11 amino acids. Supplemented by reference TRBV7-6 and TRBJ1-1, the full variable domain reads GAGVSQSPRYKVTKRGQDVALRCDPISGHVSLYWYRQALGQGPEFLTYFNYEAQQDKSGLPNDRFSAERPEGSISTLTIQRTEQRDSAMYRCASSTGIEAFFGQGTRLTVV.

The rearrangement joins TRBV6-2 or TRBV6-3 to TRBJ2-5, with D hard to call. The CDR3 is 14 residues long. The germline gives CDR1 MNHEY, CDR2 SVGEGT. Trimming left V 2 bases short and J 2 bases short, with 9 bases between. The CDR3 sequence is CASSYQAQQETQYF. In DNA form, the CDR3 reads TGTGCCAGCAGTTACCAAGCCCAACAAGAGACCCAGTACTTC.